This T cell receptor (beta chain) emerged from a study of blood T cells in healthy people across ages. A second PCR of 7 to 11 cycles used a sample-barcoded 5' primer and a J-beta primer mix. MiXCR, applied by TCRdb to the 5' RACE reads, yields one record per CDR3 protein. The sample records about 720,000 distinct CDR3 sequences, more than 20% being singletons. V dropped 3 bases and J dropped 4 bases, with 15 bases sitting between them. Germline loops: CDR1 DFQATT, CDR2 SNEGSKA (reference sequence). The CDR3 runs 14 residues. These data were likewise used in another study, on T cells of mothers and their children. That source notes: When mothers and children were related, their normalized repertoire overlap, which was always slightly higher, did not differ significantly from that of unrelated pairs.

This chain uses TRBV20-1 with TRBJ2-5, with D hard to call. Sequenced material: blood. The sequence derives from a boy aged 10-17 years in good health. CDR3 sequence: CSARVYLGRETQYF. The CDR3, as DNA: TGCAGTGCTAGGGTTTACCTCGGTAGAGAGACCCAGTACTTC.